A single sample gave rise to the 10 T cell receptor beta chains below, sequenced in a study of cytomegalovirus exposure and HLA in healthy donors. Profiled with immunoSEQ multiplex PCR; TCRdb holds only in-frame clones, not every one. The sample lists 150,000 to 200,000 clones, approximately 80% occurring once. The sequencing input was PBMCs. The receptors here all came from a man aged 25-45 years in good health and CMV-seropositive.

The chain is built from TRBV5-1 and TRBJ2-3; tentatively, D is TRBD1 (5 bases). From germline, CDR1 is SGHRS and CDR2 YFSETQ. The CDR3 is 16 amino acids. V was cut by 0 bases and J by 2 bases, with 13 bases left in between. CDR3 amino acids: CASSLVGQGITDTQYF. CDR3 in DNA: TGCGCCAGCAGCTTGGTAGGTCAGGGAATCACAGATACGCAGTATTTT.

The chain carries TRBV9 and TRBJ2-5; the D gene is possibly TRBD1 (6 bases). Trimming removed 0 bases at V and 5 bases at J, with 14 bases between. The CDR3 is made up of 15 amino acids. From germline, CDR1 is SGDLS and CDR2 YYNGEE. The CDR3 nucleotides read TGTGCCAGCAGCGTAGAGTTAGGGGGACGGGAGACCCAGTACTTC. Its translation is CASSVELGGRETQYF.

The V call is TRBV11-2, the J call TRBJ1-3; TRBD1 matches 9 bases. The germline V gene encodes CDR1 SGHAT and CDR2 FQNNGV. CDR3 length: 15 amino acids. The junction had 3 bases not matched to a gene; V was cut back by 4 bases and J by 2 bases. CDR3 region: CASSSQGAPGNTIYF. The DNA for the CDR3 is TGTGCCAGCAGCTCACAGGGGGCTCCTGGAAACACCATATATTTT. The whole variable domain, remainder taken from reference TRBV11-2 and TRBJ1-3, is EAGVAQSPRYKIIEKRQSVAFWCNPISGHATLYWYQQILGQGPKLLIQFQNNGVVDDSQLPKDRFSAERLKGVDSTLKIQPAKLEDSAVYLCASSSQGAPGNTIYFGEGSWLTVV.

The chain carries TRBV7-9 and TRBJ2-4, with a possible D match to TRBD1 (5 bases). There are 16 residues in the CDR3. V lost 7 bases and J 2 bases, leaving 18 bases between the germline ends. In germline, CDR1 is SEHNR, CDR2 FQNEAQ (reference sequence). The CDR3 DNA sequence: TGTGCCAGCAACCAGGGCATGGGGCCCACCAAAAACATTCAGTACTTC. It yields the protein CASNQGMGPTKNIQYF.

The chain is built from TRBV27 and TRBJ1-1; TRBD1 matches at 10 bases. The V and J ends lost 2 bases and 11 bases, in that order; junction bases with no gene match: 11. Germline CDR1 and CDR2: MNHEY and SMNVEV (reference sequence). The CDR3 runs to 15 residues. The CDR3 here is CASSLDRDRGQGAFF. For the CDR3, the DNA is TGTGCCAGCAGTTTAGACCGAGACAGGGGGCAAGGGGCTTTCTTT.

The rearrangement links TRBV12-5 to TRBJ2-4; 12 bases match TRBD1. The CDR3 runs 17 residues. Germline CDR1 is LGHNT and CDR2 is FRNRAP. Losses at the gene ends were 2 bases for V and 0 bases for J; bases not matched to a gene: 2. CDR3 loop: CASGLWDRGLAKNIQYF. The CDR3 nucleotides read TGTGCTAGTGGTTTGTGGGACAGGGGGCTAGCCAAAAACATTCAGTACTTC.

This clone was seen just once. The chain joins TRBV2 to TRBJ2-2; weak D call: TRBD2 (6 bases). V was shortened by 1 base and J by 0 bases, with 12 bases between the two germline ends. This CDR3 has 17 residues. Looked up from germline, CDR1 is SNHLY and CDR2 is FYNNEI. CDR3 in amino acids: CASSEVVGLPNTGELFF. The DNA of the CDR3 is TGTGCCAGCAGTGAAGTAGTAGGACTACCGAACACCGGGGAGCTGTTTTTT.

The chain employs TRBV4-2 and TRBJ1-1; a weak D match, TRBD1 (5 bases). The germline CDR1 and CDR2 sequences are LGHNA and YNFKEQ. V was cut by 0 bases and J by 8 bases, with 19 bases left in between. This CDR3 region has 16 residues. The chain's CDR3 is CASSQDDRLIDFEAFF. DNA for the CDR3: TGTGCCAGCAGCCAAGATGACAGATTGATAGATTTCGAAGCTTTCTTT.

The chain employs TRBV10-1 and TRBJ2-1; weak D call: TRBD2 (6 bases). The germline V and J ends were trimmed by 6 bases and 5 bases, with 14 bases remaining between them. The CDR3 totals 14 residues. Germline V gives CDR1 WNHNN, CDR2 SYGVQD (reference sequence). CDR3: CASSPGGTDNEQFF. CDR3 sequence (DNA): TGCGCCAGCAGCCCCGGAGGGACGGACAATGAGCAGTTCTTC.

V usage is TRBV27 and J usage is TRBJ2-1; 11 bases match TRBD2. The V gene's germline CDR1 is MNHEY and CDR2 SMNVEV (reference sequence). V shed 0 bases and J 0 bases; nucleotides not matched to a gene: 4. This CDR3 has 18 residues. The CDR3 sequence: CASSLSLAGGGSYNEQFF. The DNA of the CDR3 is TGTGCCAGCAGTTTATCTCTAGCGGGGGGCGGCTCCTACAATGAGCAGTTCTTC.